This T cell receptor beta chain was retrieved from a study of cytomegalovirus exposure and HLA in healthy donors. Regarding the study as a whole: Later analysis placed DRB1 highest and HLA-C lowest in TCR association rates, which differed by HLA locus. Sequencing had likely introduced a cluster of highly shared sequence variants as an artifact.

PCR primers comprised 60 Vbeta and 13 Jbeta primers. TCRdb's table, derived via immunoSEQ multiplex PCR, lists solely in-frame clones and lacks some. The sample holds approximately 150,000 clones, 84% seen once. The germline V gene has CDR1 LNHDA and CDR2 SQIVND (reference sequence). V was trimmed by 5 bases and J by 8 bases, leaving 12 bases between them. The length of the CDR3 is 13 residues. Details on this clone: Its antigen remains unidentified.

This receptor was identified in a girl aged 10-17 years in good health and CMV-seropositive. The gene calls are TRBV19 and TRBJ2-2, with D possibly being TRBD1 (5 bases). Material for sequencing was PBMCs. The CDR3 reads CASSWQGAGELFF. In DNA, the CDR3 is TGTGCCAGTAGTTGGCAGGGCGCAGGGGAGCTGTTTTTT.